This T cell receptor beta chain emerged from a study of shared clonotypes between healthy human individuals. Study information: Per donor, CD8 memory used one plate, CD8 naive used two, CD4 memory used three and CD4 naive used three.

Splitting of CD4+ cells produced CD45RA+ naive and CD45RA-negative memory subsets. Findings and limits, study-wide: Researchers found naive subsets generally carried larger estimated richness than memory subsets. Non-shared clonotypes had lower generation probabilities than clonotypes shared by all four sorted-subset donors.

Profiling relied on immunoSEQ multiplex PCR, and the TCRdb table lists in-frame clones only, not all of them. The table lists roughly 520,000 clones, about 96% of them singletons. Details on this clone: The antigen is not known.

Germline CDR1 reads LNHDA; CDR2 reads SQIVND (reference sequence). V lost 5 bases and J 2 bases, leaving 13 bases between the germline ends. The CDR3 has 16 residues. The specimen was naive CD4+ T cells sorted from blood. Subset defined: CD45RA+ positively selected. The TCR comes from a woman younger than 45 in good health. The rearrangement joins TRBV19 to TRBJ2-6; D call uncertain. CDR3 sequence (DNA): TGTGCCAGTAGTTACCGAAGTCCGCCTGGGGCCAACGTCCTGACTTTC. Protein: CASSYRSPPGANVLTF.